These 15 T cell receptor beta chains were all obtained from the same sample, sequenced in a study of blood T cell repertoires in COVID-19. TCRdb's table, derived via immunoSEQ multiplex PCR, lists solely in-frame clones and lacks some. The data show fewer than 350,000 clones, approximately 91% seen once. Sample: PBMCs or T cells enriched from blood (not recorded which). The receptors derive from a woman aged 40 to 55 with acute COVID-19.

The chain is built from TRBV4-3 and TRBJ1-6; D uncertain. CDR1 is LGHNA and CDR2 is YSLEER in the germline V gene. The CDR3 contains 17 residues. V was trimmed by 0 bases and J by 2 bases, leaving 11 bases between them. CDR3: CASSQDFGVAYNSPLHF. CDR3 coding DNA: TGCGCCAGCAGCCAAGATTTCGGGGTAGCCTATAATTCACCCCTCCACTTT.

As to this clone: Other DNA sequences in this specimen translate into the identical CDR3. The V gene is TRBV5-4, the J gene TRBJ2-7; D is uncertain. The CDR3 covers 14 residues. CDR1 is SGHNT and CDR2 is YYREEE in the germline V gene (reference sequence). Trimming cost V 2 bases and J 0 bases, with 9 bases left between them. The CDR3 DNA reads TGTGCCAGCAGCTTAGACTTGAGCTCCTACGAGCAGTACTTC. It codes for CASSLDLSSYEQYF. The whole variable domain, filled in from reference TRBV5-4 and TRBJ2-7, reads ETGVTQSPTHLIKTRGQQVTLRCSSQSGHNTVSWYQQALGQGPQFIFQYYREEENGRGNFPPRFSGLQFPNYSSELNVNALELDDSALYLCASSLDLSSYEQYFGPGTRLTVT.

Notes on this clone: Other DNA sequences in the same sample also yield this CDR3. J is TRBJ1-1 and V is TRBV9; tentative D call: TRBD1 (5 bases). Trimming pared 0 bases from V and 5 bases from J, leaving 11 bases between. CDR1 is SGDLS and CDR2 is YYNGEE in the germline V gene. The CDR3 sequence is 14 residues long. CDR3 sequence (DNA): TGTGCCAGCAGCGTAGAGGGAAGGGGAACTGAAGCTTTCTTT. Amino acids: CASSVEGRGTEAFF.

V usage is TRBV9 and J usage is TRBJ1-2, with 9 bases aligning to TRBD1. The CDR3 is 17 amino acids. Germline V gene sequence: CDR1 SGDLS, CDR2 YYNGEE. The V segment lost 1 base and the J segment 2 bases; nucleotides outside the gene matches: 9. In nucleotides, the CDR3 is TGTGCCAGCAGCGTAAACCCATCGGGGACAGGGAACTATGGCTACACCTTC. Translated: CASSVNPSGTGNYGYTF.

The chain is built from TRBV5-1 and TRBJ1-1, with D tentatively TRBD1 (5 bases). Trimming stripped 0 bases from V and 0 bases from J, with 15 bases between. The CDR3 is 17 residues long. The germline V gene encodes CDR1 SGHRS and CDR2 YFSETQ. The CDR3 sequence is CASSLASQGSMNTEAFF. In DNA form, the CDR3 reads TGCGCCAGCAGCTTGGCCTCCCAGGGTAGCATGAACACTGAAGCTTTCTTT.

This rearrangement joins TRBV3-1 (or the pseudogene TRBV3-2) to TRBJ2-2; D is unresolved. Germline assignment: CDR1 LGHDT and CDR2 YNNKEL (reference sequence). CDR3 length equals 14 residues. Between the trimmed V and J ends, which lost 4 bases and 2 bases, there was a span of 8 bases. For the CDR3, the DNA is TGTGCCAGCAGCCTCAGATCAAACACCGGGGAGCTGTTTTTT. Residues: CASSLRSNTGELFF.

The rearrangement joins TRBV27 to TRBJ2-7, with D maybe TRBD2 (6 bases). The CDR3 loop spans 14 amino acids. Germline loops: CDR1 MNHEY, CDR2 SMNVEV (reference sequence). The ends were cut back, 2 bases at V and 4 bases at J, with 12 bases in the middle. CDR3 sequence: CASSLEAGRYEQYF. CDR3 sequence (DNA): TGTGCCAGCAGTTTAGAGGCGGGAAGGTACGAGCAGTACTTC.

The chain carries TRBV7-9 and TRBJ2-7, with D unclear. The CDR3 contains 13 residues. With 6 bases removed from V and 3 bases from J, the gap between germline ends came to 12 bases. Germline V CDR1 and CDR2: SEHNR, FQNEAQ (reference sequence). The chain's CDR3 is CASSSPQDYEQYF. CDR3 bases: TGTGCCAGCAGTTCCCCTCAGGACTACGAGCAGTACTTC.

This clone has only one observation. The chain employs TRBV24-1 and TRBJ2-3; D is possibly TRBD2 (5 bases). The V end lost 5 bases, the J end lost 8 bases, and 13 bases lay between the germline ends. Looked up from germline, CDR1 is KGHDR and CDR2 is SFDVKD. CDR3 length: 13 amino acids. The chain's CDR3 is CATSGRESATQYF. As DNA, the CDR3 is TGTGCCACCAGTGGTAGGGAGAGTGCTACGCAGTATTTT.

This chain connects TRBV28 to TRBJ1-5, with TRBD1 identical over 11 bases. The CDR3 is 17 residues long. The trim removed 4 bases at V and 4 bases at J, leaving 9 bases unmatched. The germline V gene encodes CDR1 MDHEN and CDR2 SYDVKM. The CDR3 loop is CASSSPDRGLGNQPQHF. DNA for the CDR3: TGTGCCAGCAGTTCTCCGGACAGGGGGCTTGGGAATCAGCCCCAGCATTTT.

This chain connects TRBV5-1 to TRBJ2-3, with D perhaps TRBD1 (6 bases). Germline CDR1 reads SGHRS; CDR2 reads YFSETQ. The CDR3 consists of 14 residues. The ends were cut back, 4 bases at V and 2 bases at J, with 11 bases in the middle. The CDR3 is CASSPGQPTDTQYF. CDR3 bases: TGCGCCAGCAGCCCCGGACAGCCCACAGATACGCAGTATTTT.

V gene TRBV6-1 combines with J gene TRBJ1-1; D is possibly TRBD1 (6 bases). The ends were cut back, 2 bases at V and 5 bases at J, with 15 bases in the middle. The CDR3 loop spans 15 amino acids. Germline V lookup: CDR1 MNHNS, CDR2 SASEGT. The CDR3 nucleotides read TGTGCCAGCAGTGAAACCATGGGGGGGCGGACTGAAGCTTTCTTT. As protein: CASSETMGGRTEAFF.

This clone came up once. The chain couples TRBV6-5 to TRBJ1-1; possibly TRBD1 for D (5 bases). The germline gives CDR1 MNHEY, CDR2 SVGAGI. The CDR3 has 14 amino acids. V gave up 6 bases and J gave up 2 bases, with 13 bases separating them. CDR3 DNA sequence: TGTGCCAGCAGCCGTCTCCAGGGTAACACTGAAGCTTTCTTT. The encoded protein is CASSRLQGNTEAFF.

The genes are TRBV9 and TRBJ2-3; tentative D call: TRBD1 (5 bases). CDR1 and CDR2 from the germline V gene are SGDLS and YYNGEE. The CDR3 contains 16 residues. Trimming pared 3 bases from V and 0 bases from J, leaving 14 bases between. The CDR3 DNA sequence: TGTGCCAGCAGCGGGGGCCGACTTGTTAGCACAGATACGCAGTATTTT. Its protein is CASSGGRLVSTDTQYF.

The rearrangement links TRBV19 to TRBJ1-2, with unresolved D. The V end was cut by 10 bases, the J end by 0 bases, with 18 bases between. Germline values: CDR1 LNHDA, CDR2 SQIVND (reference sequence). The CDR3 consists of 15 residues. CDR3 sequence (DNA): TGTGCCACTCAATCTCGAGCGGGTTCTAACTATGGCTACACCTTC. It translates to CATQSRAGSNYGYTF.